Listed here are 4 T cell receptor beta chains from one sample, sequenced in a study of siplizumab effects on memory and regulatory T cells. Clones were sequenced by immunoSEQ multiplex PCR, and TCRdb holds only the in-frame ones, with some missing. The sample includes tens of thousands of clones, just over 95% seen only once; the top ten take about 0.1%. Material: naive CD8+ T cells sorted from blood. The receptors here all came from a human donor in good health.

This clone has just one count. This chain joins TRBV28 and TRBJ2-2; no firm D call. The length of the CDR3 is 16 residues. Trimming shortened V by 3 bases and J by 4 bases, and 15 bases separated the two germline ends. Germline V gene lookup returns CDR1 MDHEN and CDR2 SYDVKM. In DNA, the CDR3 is TGTGCCAGCAGTTTTCCCGGCCCGGGTTCCACCGGGGAGCTGTTTTTT. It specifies CASSFPGPGSTGELFF.

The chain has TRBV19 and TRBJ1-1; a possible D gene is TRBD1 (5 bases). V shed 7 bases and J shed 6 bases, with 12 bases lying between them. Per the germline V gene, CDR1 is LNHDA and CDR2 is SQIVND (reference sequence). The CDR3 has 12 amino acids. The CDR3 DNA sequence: TGTGCCAGTAACGAGGGGTTGGCTGAAGCTTTCTTT. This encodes CASNEGLAEAFF. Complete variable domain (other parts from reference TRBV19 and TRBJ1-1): DGGITQSPKYLFRKEGQNVTLSCEQNLNHDAMYWYRQDPGQGLRLIYYSQIVNDFQKGDIAEGYSVSREKKESFPLTVTSAQKNPTAFYLCASNEGLAEAFFGQGTRLTVV.

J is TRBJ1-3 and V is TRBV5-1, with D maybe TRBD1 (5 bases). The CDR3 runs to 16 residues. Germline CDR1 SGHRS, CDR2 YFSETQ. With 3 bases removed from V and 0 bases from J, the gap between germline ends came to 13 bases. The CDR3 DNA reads TGCGCCAGCAGCTACGTACAGGAGCTCTCTGGAAACACCATATATTTT. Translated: CASSYVQELSGNTIYF. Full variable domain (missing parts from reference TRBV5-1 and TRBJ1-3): KAGVTQTPRYLIKTRGQQVTLSCSPISGHRSVSWYQQTPGQGLQFLFEYFSETQRNKGNFPGRFSGRQFSNSRSEMNVSTLELGDSALYLCASSYVQELSGNTIYFGEGSWLTVV.

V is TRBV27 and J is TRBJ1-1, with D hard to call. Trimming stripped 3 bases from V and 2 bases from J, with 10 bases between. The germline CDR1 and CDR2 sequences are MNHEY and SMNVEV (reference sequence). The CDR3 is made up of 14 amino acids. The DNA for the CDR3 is TGTGCCAGCAGTTTTGAGGGTTATAACACTGAAGCTTTCTTT. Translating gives CASSFEGYNTEAFF.